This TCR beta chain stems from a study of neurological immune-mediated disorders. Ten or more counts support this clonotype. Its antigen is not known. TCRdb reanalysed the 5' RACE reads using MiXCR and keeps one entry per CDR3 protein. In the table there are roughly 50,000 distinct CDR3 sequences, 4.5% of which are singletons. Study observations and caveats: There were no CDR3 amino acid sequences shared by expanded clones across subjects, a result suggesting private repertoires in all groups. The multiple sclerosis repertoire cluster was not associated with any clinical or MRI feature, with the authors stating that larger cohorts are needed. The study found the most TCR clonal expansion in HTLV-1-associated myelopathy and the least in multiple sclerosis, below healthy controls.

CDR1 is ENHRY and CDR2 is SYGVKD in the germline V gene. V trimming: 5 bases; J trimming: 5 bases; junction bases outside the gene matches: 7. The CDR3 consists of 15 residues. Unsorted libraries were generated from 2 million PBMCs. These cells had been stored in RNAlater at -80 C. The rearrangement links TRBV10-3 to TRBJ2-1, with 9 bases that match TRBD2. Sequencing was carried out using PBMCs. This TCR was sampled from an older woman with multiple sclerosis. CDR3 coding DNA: TGTGCCATCAGTTTACTAGCGGGTACCCACAATGAGCAGTTCTTC. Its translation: CAISLLAGTHNEQFF.